These 10 T cell receptor beta chains share one sample of origin, sequenced in a study of cytomegalovirus exposure and HLA in healthy donors. PCR employed 60 Vbeta and 13 Jbeta primers. Sequenced by immunoSEQ multiplex PCR; TCRdb stores in-frame clones only, minus some. In the table there are fewer than 200,000 clones, about 70% of which are singletons. The sequenced sample consisted of PBMCs. Receptors originate from a woman under 30 in good health and CMV-seropositive.

This clone was detected only once. This sequence joins TRBV28 and TRBJ1-1; no clear D. The CDR3 spans 15 residues. CDR1 and CDR2 (germline): MDHEN, SYDVKM. The V end was cut by 6 bases, the J end by 4 bases, with 18 bases between. In DNA form, the CDR3 reads TGTGCCAGCAGCCTGAGACGGGAAGGGTTCACTGAAGCTTTCTTT. It encodes CASSLRREGFTEAFF.

The CDR3 bases are TGTGCCAGCCTCCGGGGGAGCACAGATACGCAGTATTTT. Translation: CASLRGSTDTQYF. V is TRBV7-2 and J is TRBJ2-3; D might be TRBD2 (6 bases). Trimming removed 8 bases from V and 0 bases from J, with 9 bases in between. The length of the CDR3 is 13 residues. Germline CDR1 and CDR2: SGHTA and FQGNSA.

This clone occurred a few times. This chain joins TRBV2 and TRBJ2-3; D unclear. Germline lookup yields CDR1 SNHLY and CDR2 FYNNEI. This CDR3 is 13 amino acids long. With 7 bases removed from V and 2 bases from J, the gap between germline ends came to 10 bases. This chain's CDR3 is CASTDTYTDTQYF. DNA of the CDR3: TGTGCCAGCACTGACACCTACACAGATACGCAGTATTTT.

The V and J genes are TRBV5-4 and TRBJ2-1; TRBD2 matches at 8 bases. Looked up from germline, CDR1 is SGHNT and CDR2 is YYREEE (reference sequence). With V trimmed by 5 bases and J by 11 bases, 12 bases remained unmatched. The CDR3 covers 14 residues. CDR3 sequence: CASRPERGPSQQFF. CDR3 nucleotide sequence: TGTGCCAGCAGGCCCGAGCGGGGGCCTTCCCAGCAGTTCTTC.

The V call is TRBV7-2, the J call TRBJ1-5; D is uncertain. The CDR3 extends over 13 amino acids. Germline CDR1 reads SGHTA; CDR2 reads FQGNSA. With 5 bases removed from V and 4 bases from J, the gap between germline ends came to 9 bases. CDR3 loop: CASSREANQPQHF. The DNA for the CDR3 is TGTGCCAGCAGCCGAGAGGCGAATCAGCCCCAGCATTTT.

This chain links TRBV13 with TRBJ2-5; no clear D gene. The V end lost 3 bases, the J end lost 3 bases, and 8 bases lay between the germline ends. CDR3 size: 13 residues. In germline, CDR1 is PRHDT, CDR2 FYEKMQ (reference sequence). In DNA form, the CDR3 reads TGTGCCAGCAGCTTTGCGGCCGAAGAGACCCAGTACTTC. This gives the protein CASSFAAEETQYF.

A word on this clone: At one end, the junction sequence differs from germline, possibly due to a read error. The chain joins TRBV7-9 to TRBJ2-1; tentatively, D is TRBD2 (5 bases). Germline lookup yields CDR1 SEHNR and CDR2 FQNEAQ (reference sequence). The CDR3 is 14 residues long. CDR3 amino acids: CASSRGPSDNEQFF. The CDR3 nucleotides read TGTGCCAGCAGCAGAGGGCCCTCCGACAATGAGCAGTTCTTC.

The CDR3 DNA is TGCGCCAGCAGAACCGGGACTAGGGGAGACAATGAGCAGTTCTTC. Translating gives CASRTGTRGDNEQFF. The chain is built from TRBV5-1 and TRBJ2-1, with 8 bases fitting TRBD2. The CDR3 has 15 amino acids. The germline CDR1 and CDR2 sequences are SGHRS and YFSETQ. The junction had 9 bases not matched to a gene; V was cut back by 5 bases and J by 5 bases.

The chain has TRBV7-9 and TRBJ2-1; 11 nucleotides agree with TRBD1. J was trimmed by 6 bases and V by 1 base; bases with no gene match: 2. Germline V gives CDR1 SEHNR, CDR2 FQNEAQ (reference sequence). The CDR3 consists of 15 residues. The CDR3 region is CASSLEGQGVNEQFF. As DNA, the CDR3 is TGTGCCAGCAGCTTAGAGGGACAGGGGGTCAATGAGCAGTTCTTC.

This clone was counted between two and nine times. The chain has TRBV6-5 and TRBJ1-1; tentatively, D is TRBD1 (6 bases). The ends were cut back, 2 bases at V and 9 bases at J, with 10 bases in the middle. CDR1 is MNHEY and CDR2 is SVGAGI in the germline V gene. This CDR3 comprises 12 residues. The CDR3: CASSYGDIQAFF. The CDR3 region has the DNA TGTGCCAGCAGTTACGGGGACATTCAAGCTTTCTTT.